The sample holds a few counts of the clone carrying this T cell receptor beta chain. Antigen: not known. This sample was taken from a study of T cells in Graves' hyperthyroidism and ophthalmopathy. The overall study: Peripheral blood was acquired at first diagnosis, ahead of any therapy whatsoever. Study results and limitations: A model using 13 V-J features told ophthalmopathy apart from stable hyperthyroidism.

Amplification yielded TCR beta CDR3 regions, with RNA transcripts as the source. The TCR CDR3 first-round RT-PCR relied on the HTBI primer set. MiXCR, applied by TCRdb to the multiplex PCR reads, yields one record per CDR3 protein. The sample contains 500,000 or so distinct CDR3 sequences, 17% of which appear only once. The study excluded patients with uncontrolled infection, other autoimmune disease, pregnancy or lactation. PBMCs came from roughly 10 ml fresh peripheral blood. V was pared by 6 bases and J by 5 bases, with 14 bases between. The CDR3 sequence is 13 residues long. The germline V gene has CDR1 SGDLS and CDR2 YYNGEE.

The chain recombines TRBV9 with TRBJ1-2; tentative D call: TRBD1 (6 bases). This TCR came from a woman younger than 35 with Graves' ophthalmopathy. The sequenced material came from blood. CDR3 amino acids: CASTGQWGYGYTF. The CDR3 coding sequence is TGTGCCAGCACCGGACAGTGGGGGTATGGCTACACCTTC. The variable domain in full, with the rest retrieved from reference TRBV9 and TRBJ1-2, is DSGVTQTPKHLITATGQRVTLRCSPRSGDLSVYWYQQSLDQGLQFLIQYYNGEERAKGNILERFSAQQFPDLHSELNLSSLELGDSALYFCASTGQWGYGYTFGSGTRLTVV.